This T cell receptor beta chain was retrieved from a study of blood T cell repertoires in COVID-19. About the research overall: The study drew acute and convalescent COVID-19 samples from the United States, Italy and Spain. PBMCs, B-cell-depleted T cells, or T cells provided the cDNA or gDNA that made up the material.

Each participant's cohort was designated according to participant-reported clinical history. Germline lookup yields CDR1 SGHRS and CDR2 YFSETQ. The V segment lost 0 bases and the J segment 14 bases; nucleotides outside the gene matches: 13. The CDR3 runs to 16 residues. In the original processing: How many nucleated cells were present was estimated from reference gene primer amplification. Profiling relied on immunoSEQ multiplex PCR, and the TCRdb table lists in-frame clones only, not all of them. That table gives V, J and clone size, and the DNA gave D and trimming. The sample lists about 140,000 clones, approximately 88% seen once, with under 5.5% in the top ten.

The clonotype comes from a man aged 35 to 55 with acute COVID-19. Sequencing was performed on PBMCs or T cells enriched from blood (not recorded which). The rearrangement uses TRBV5-1 and TRBJ1-6; 8 bases are shared with TRBD1. The CDR3: CASSLDPGGAPVSLHF. The DNA of the CDR3 is TGCGCCAGCAGCTTGGATCCAGGGGGCGCACCGGTGTCCCTCCACTTT.